The 28 T cell receptor beta chains below come from one sample, sequenced in a study of T cells after yellow fever vaccination. TCRdb reanalysed the 5' RACE reads using MiXCR and keeps one entry per CDR3 protein. The data hold 40,000 to 50,000 distinct CDR3 sequences, with 6.8% observed a single time. This specimen consisted of CD8+ T cells not binding an NS4B(214-222) dextramer, sorted from PBMCs, obtained 45 days after the yellow fever booster vaccination. The receptors come from a man aged 25 to 40 who received the YFV17D yellow fever vaccine.

Notes on this clonotype: This may come from a read error, since a much larger clone is one base off. The V call is TRBV2, the J call TRBJ2-2, with D perhaps matching TRBD2 (5 bases). Trimming stripped 2 bases from V and 7 bases from J, with 8 bases between. In germline, CDR1 is SNHLY, CDR2 FYNNEI. The CDR3 is 13 amino acids. The CDR3 sequence is CASSERRSGELFF. CDR3 nucleotides: TGTGCCAGCAGTGAACGGAGGAGCGGGGAGCTGTTTTTT.

This clonotype was seen ten or more times. This chain joins TRBV25-1 and TRBJ2-2, with D perhaps matching TRBD1 (6 bases). The V gene lost 5 bases and the J gene lost 7 bases, with 14 bases spanning the gap. Per germline, CDR1 MGHDK and CDR2 SYGVNS. This CDR3 is 14 amino acids long. The CDR3 here is CASSPRARGGELFF. The CDR3 bases are TGTGCCAGCAGTCCCCGGGCCAGGGGCGGGGAGCTGTTTTTT. The entire variable domain, with the rest obtained from reference TRBV25-1 and TRBJ2-2, is as follows: EADIYQTPRYLVIGTGKKITLECSQTMGHDKMYWYQQDPGMELHLIHYSYGVNSTEKGDLSSESTVSRIRTEHFPLTLESARPSHTSQYLCASSPRARGGELFFGEGSRLTVL.

This clonotype was seen at least ten times. The rearrangement links TRBV7-2 to TRBJ1-6, with unresolved D. Germline V lookup: CDR1 SGHTA, CDR2 FQGNSA. This CDR3 contains 16 residues. V was clipped by 5 bases and J by 4 bases, with 15 bases between them. The CDR3 nucleotides read TGTGCCAGCAGCCGCACAGACGGAAATTATAATTCACCCCTCCACTTT. The encoded protein is CASSRTDGNYNSPLHF.

The J gene is TRBJ1-5, the V gene TRBV27; tentatively, D is TRBD1 (6 bases). Germline V gene lookup returns CDR1 MNHEY and CDR2 SMNVEV (reference sequence). V shed 5 bases and J shed 6 bases, with 17 bases lying between them. The CDR3 sequence is 15 residues long. The CDR3 here is CASSLVRGERQPQHF. The DNA of the CDR3 is TGTGCCAGCAGTCTTGTGAGGGGGGAGCGTCAGCCCCAGCATTTT.

The CDR3 DNA follows: TGCAGCGTTGGGGACAGCACAGATACGCAGTATTTT. Translated, it gives CSVGDSTDTQYF. This chain connects TRBV29-1 to TRBJ2-3; D may match TRBD1 or TRBD2 (5 bases each). This CDR3 has 12 amino acids. The V end was cut by 4 bases, the J end by 0 bases, with 5 bases between. Per germline, CDR1 SQVTM and CDR2 ANQGSEA.

Concerning this clonotype: A much larger clone differs from this one at a single base, so this may be a read error. This rearrangement joins TRBV5-6 to TRBJ2-3; 13 bases align to TRBD2. This CDR3 spans 17 amino acids. Germline V gene lookup returns CDR1 SGHDT and CDR2 YYEEEE. Germline trimming cut 0 bases from V and 4 bases from J; bases unmatched to any gene: 5. The CDR3 spells CASSLAGLAGVADTQYF. CDR3 nucleotide sequence: TGTGCCAGCAGCTTGGCCGGACTAGCGGGAGTGGCAGATACGCAGTATTTT.

This clonotype came up a few times. DNA of the CDR3: TGCAGTGCTAGTTGGCGGGACTACAATGAGCAGTTCTTC. Protein: CSASWRDYNEQFF. This chain links TRBV20-1 with TRBJ2-1, with D tentatively TRBD2 (6 bases). CDR1 and CDR2 (germline): DFQATT, SNEGSKA (reference sequence). CDR3 length: 13 residues. Trimming stripped 3 bases from V and 3 bases from J, with 9 bases between.

This clonotype has ten or more counts. The chain combines TRBV9 with TRBJ2-3, with TRBD2 identical over 8 bases. Germline CDR1 SGDLS, CDR2 YYNGEE. V trimming: 0 bases; J trimming: 6 bases; junction bases outside the gene matches: 3. The CDR3 length is 14 residues. CDR3 nucleotide sequence: TGTGCCAGCAGCGTAGTAGCGGGACCTGATACGCAGTATTTT. Translating it yields CASSVVAGPDTQYF.

The chain recombines TRBV20-1 with TRBJ1-2; D remains unclear. Trimming cost V 6 bases and J 6 bases, with 8 bases left between them. The CDR3 totals 10 residues. Germline-derived CDR1 and CDR2 are DFQATT and SNEGSKA (reference sequence). The CDR3 reads CSARQHGYTF. DNA for the CDR3: TGCAGTGCGAGACAACATGGCTACACCTTC.

At least ten counts were recorded for this clonotype. This chain joins TRBV7-9 and TRBJ1-5; D gene unclear. This CDR3 is built from 14 residues. The V and J ends lost 1 base and 8 bases respectively, with 12 bases between them. Looked up from germline, CDR1 is SEHNR and CDR2 is FQNEAQ (reference sequence). CDR3 nucleotides: TGTGCCAGCAGCTTAGAGCCGGATGAAAAGCCCCAGCATTTT. Residues: CASSLEPDEKPQHF.

Turning to this clonotype: This may be a read error: a much more frequent sequence differs by one nucleotide. The rearrangement links TRBV4-2 to TRBJ1-1; possible D gene TRBD1, 5 bases. This CDR3 comprises 16 residues. Germline V gene sequence: CDR1 LGHNA, CDR2 YNFKEQ. CDR3: CASSQDLLGGNTEASF. The DNA of the CDR3 is TGTGCCAGCAGCCAAGATCTCTTGGGGGGGAACACTGAAGCTTCCTTT.

This clonotype was seen repeatedly, ten times or more. The rearrangement uses TRBV6-2 or TRBV6-3 and TRBJ2-7, with TRBD1 as a possible D gene (6 bases). V was shortened by 1 base and J by 3 bases, with 13 bases between the two germline ends. Per germline, CDR1 MNHEY and CDR2 SVGEGT. The CDR3 has 15 residues. The CDR3 coding sequence is TGTGCCAGCAGTTACTTGTTACAGGGTAACTACGAGCAGTACTTC. Its protein product is CASSYLLQGNYEQYF.

At least ten counts were recorded for this clonotype. The chain joins TRBV20-1 to TRBJ2-5; D not resolved. Trimming cost V 7 bases and J 5 bases, with 8 bases left between them. Germline CDR1 and CDR2: DFQATT and SNEGSKA (reference sequence). The CDR3 has 10 amino acids. CDR3 protein: CSVPVETQYF. The CDR3 nucleotides are TGCAGTGTCCCGGTGGAGACCCAGTACTTC.

The chain joins TRBV7-9 to TRBJ2-7; 7 bases map to TRBD1. The CDR3 contains 14 residues. After removal of 6 bases from V and 1 base from J, the junction contained 6 bases not matched to a gene. CDR1 is SEHNR, CDR2 FQNEAQ, per germline (reference sequence). The CDR3, as DNA: TGTGCCAGCAGACCAGGGGGATCTTCCTACGAGCAGTACTTC. Protein product: CASRPGGSSYEQYF.

This clonotype was counted many times. The chain has TRBV23-1 and TRBJ2-1; either TRBD1 or TRBD2 may fit D (5 bases each). TRBV23-1 falls under the ORF class, with uncertain function. The V and J ends lost 8 bases and 0 bases respectively, with 14 bases between them. This CDR3 region has 15 residues. This CDR3 reads CASGTRDDSYNEQFF. DNA of the CDR3: TGCGCCAGCGGCACCCGGGACGACTCCTACAATGAGCAGTTCTTC.

This clonotype was counted many times. The chain carries TRBV7-2 and TRBJ2-7, with no clear D. V dropped 2 bases and J dropped 1 base, with 9 bases sitting between them. The germline V gene encodes CDR1 SGHTA and CDR2 FQGNSA. This CDR3 comprises 14 residues. CDR3 region: CASSLSLPSYEQYF. In nucleotides, the CDR3 is TGTGCCAGCAGCTTATCTCTTCCTTCCTACGAGCAGTACTTC.

This clonotype was recorded many times. The rearrangement links TRBV6-5 to TRBJ2-5, with D possibly being TRBD1 or TRBD2 (5 bases each). Germline V gene sequence: CDR1 MNHEY, CDR2 SVGAGI. V was shortened by 0 bases and J by 5 bases, with 13 bases between the two germline ends. CDR3 length: 15 residues. The CDR3 spells CASSYSGAWEETQYF. The CDR3, as DNA: TGTGCCAGCAGTTACTCAGGGGCCTGGGAGGAGACCCAGTACTTC.

There are many counts of this clonotype. The rearrangement uses TRBV5-1 and TRBJ2-3; D gene unclear. The CDR3 is 13 amino acids. V was pared by 3 bases and J by 2 bases, with 7 bases between. Germline V CDR1 and CDR2: SGHRS, YFSETQ. The CDR3, as DNA: TGCGCCAGCAGCTACGACTTCACAGATACGCAGTATTTT. Translated: CASSYDFTDTQYF.

This clonotype was recorded at least ten times. The chain is built from TRBV30 and TRBJ1-1; TRBD1 matches 8 bases. The CDR3 extends over 12 amino acids. V trimming: 5 bases; J trimming: 6 bases; junction bases outside the gene matches: 5. Looked up from germline, CDR1 is GTSNPN and CDR2 is SVGIG (reference sequence). The CDR3 bases are TGTGCCTGGTGTCAGGGGGCCCCTGAAGCTTTCTTT. Its protein product is CAWCQGAPEAFF. Looking up the rest from reference TRBV30 and TRBJ1-1 gives the full variable domain: SQTIHQWPATLVQPVGSPLSLECTVEGTSNPNLYWYRQAAGRGLQLLFYSVGIGQISSEVPQNLSASRPQDRQFILSSKKLLLSDSGFYLCAWCQGAPEAFFGQGTRLTVV.

This clonotype was counted at least ten times. This chain links TRBV20-1 with TRBJ2-3; 9 bases are shared with TRBD1. The CDR3 sequence is 17 residues long. The trim removed 0 bases at V and 3 bases at J, leaving 10 bases unmatched. Germline V lookup: CDR1 DFQATT, CDR2 SNEGSKA (reference sequence). The CDR3 DNA reads as TGCAGTGCTAGAGATCCCGGGGGACAGGGTGGGACAGATACGCAGTATTTT. Its translation is CSARDPGGQGGTDTQYF.

This clonotype was seen ten or more times. The V gene is TRBV5-5, the J gene TRBJ2-7, with a tentative D call TRBD2 (6 bases). The germline V gene encodes CDR1 SGHKS and CDR2 YYEKEE (reference sequence). This CDR3 comprises 13 residues. V shed 5 bases and J shed 5 bases, with 14 bases lying between them. The CDR3 DNA follows: TGTGCCAGCAGTGTGGGGGGTGCCGACGAGCAGTACTTC. Translating it yields CASSVGGADEQYF.

There are a few counts of this clonotype. The gene calls are TRBV19 and TRBJ2-7; a possible D gene is TRBD2 (5 bases). Germline V gene sequence: CDR1 LNHDA, CDR2 SQIVND (reference sequence). V was cut by 3 bases and J by 2 bases, with 5 bases left in between. The CDR3 length is 12 residues. In DNA form, the CDR3 reads TGTGCCAGTAGTATGGGAGCCTACGAGCAGTACTTC. Its translation is CASSMGAYEQYF.

Many counts were recorded for this clonotype. The V gene is TRBV7-6, the J gene TRBJ2-7; D may correspond to TRBD1 or TRBD2 (5 bases each). The V gene's germline CDR1 is SGHVS and CDR2 FNYEAQ. With 2 bases removed from V and 0 bases from J, the gap between germline ends came to 17 bases. The CDR3 loop spans 17 amino acids. CDR3 coding DNA: TGTGCCAGCAGCTTACTAGACGAGGGACCGAGCTCCTACGAGCAGTACTTC. It codes for CASSLLDEGPSSYEQYF.

J is TRBJ2-2 and V is TRBV2; D uncertain. Deletions cut 10 bases from V and 1 base from J, with 13 bases between. The germline V gene encodes CDR1 SNHLY and CDR2 FYNNEI. The CDR3 extends over 14 amino acids. The CDR3 reads CATLTGVNTGELFF. In DNA form, the CDR3 reads TGTGCCACGCTCACGGGCGTGAACACCGGGGAGCTGTTTTTT.

At least ten counts were recorded for this clonotype. This chain joins TRBV7-6 and TRBJ2-1; tentative D call: TRBD1 (6 bases). The CDR3 sequence is 17 residues long. Trimming removed 5 bases from V and 0 bases from J, with 17 bases in between. Germline CDR1 reads SGHVS; CDR2 reads FNYEAQ. This CDR3 reads CASSRLQTGASYNEQFF. The CDR3 bases are TGTGCCAGCAGCCGACTTCAGACAGGAGCCTCCTACAATGAGCAGTTCTTC.

This clonotype has at least ten counts. V usage is TRBV27 and J usage is TRBJ1-2; TRBD1 is a possible D gene (5 bases). The V end lost 4 bases, the J end lost 5 bases, and 11 bases lay between the germline ends. The CDR3 is 13 amino acids. Germline CDR1 MNHEY, CDR2 SMNVEV (reference sequence). The CDR3 coding sequence is TGTGCCAGCAGTTCGGGGGGTCGATATGGCTACACCTTC. Encoded protein: CASSSGGRYGYTF.

In its sample, this clonotype was seen many times. The chain has TRBV11-3 and TRBJ2-7; 8 bases are a match to TRBD1. The CDR3 runs 15 residues. Germline-derived CDR1 and CDR2 are SGHNT and YENEEA. The V gene end was trimmed by 8 bases and the J gene end by 5 bases; junction bases not matched to a gene: 14. CDR3 residues: CASPTSRTGSHEQYF. CDR3 nucleotide sequence: TGTGCCAGCCCAACCTCCCGGACAGGGTCCCACGAGCAGTACTTC.

There are many counts of this clonotype. V gene TRBV11-2 combines with J gene TRBJ1-1; D is uncertain. Germline lookup yields CDR1 SGHAT and CDR2 FQNNGV. The CDR3 runs 15 residues. With 5 bases removed from V and 3 bases from J, the gap between germline ends came to 16 bases. The CDR3 nucleotides read TGTGCCAGCAGCCCATGGGGTTCCACCCACACTGAAGCTTTCTTT. This encodes CASSPWGSTHTEAFF.